This is a list of T cell receptor beta chains from one sample in a study of CD8+ T cells in alopecia areata. Libraries were prepared by immunoSEQ multiplex PCR; TCRdb keeps only in-frame clonotypes and omits some of them. This repertoire shows 150,000 or so clones, 87% found once; its top ten account for roughly 16%. Material: CD8+ T cells sorted from blood, obtained at week 0. The receptors here all came from a human donor with alopecia areata. Both conserved end residues are part of each CDR3. D genes are given only for firm matches. Only some rows state a clone size, as once, few, many or a class for expanded clones.

V gene	J gene	clone size	D gene	CDR3 protein	CDR3 DNA
TRBV23-1	TRBJ2-1	-	TRBD2	CASSGIAGSTANEQFF	TGCGCCAGCAGTGGGATAGCGGGATCGACTGCGAATGAGCAGTTCTTC
TRBV6-1	TRBJ2-7	-	TRBD1	CASSEGGQGFYEQYF	TGTGCCAGCAGTGAAGGGGGACAGGGTTTCTACGAGCAGTACTTC
TRBV5-1	TRBJ2-3	-	TRBD2	CASSLGAGEDTQYF	TGCGCCAGCAGCTTGGGAGCGGGAGAAGATACGCAGTATTTT
TRBV2	TRBJ2-4	-	TRBD2	CASGGVAGTSFYIQYF	TGTGCCAGCGGGGGGGTGGCTGGAACTAGCTTCTACATTCAGTACTTC
TRBV6-5	TRBJ2-7	-	-	CASRLTDGSYEQYF	TGTGCCAGCAGGTTGACAGACGGGTCCTACGAGCAGTACTTC
TRBV9	TRBJ2-1	-	-	CASSVGGLTYNEQFF	TGTGCCAGCAGCGTAGGGGGGCTTACGTACAATGAGCAGTTCTTC
TRBV30	TRBJ2-1	-	-	CAWSVTDNEQFF	TGTGCCTGGAGTGTAACGGACAATGAGCAGTTCTTC
TRBV10-3	TRBJ2-7	-	TRBD1	CAISEEGQSYEQYF	TGTGCCATCAGTGAAGAGGGACAGTCCTACGAGCAGTACTTC
TRBV30	TRBJ2-3	-	TRBD1	CAWAGQGFTDTQYF	TGTGCCTGGGCCGGACAGGGTTTCACAGATACGCAGTATTTT
TRBV4-1	TRBJ1-1	once	-	CASSQDAGSQAFF	TGCGCCAGCAGCCAAGATGCCGGGTCCCAAGCTTTCTTT
TRBV25-1	TRBJ1-1	-	TRBD1	CASSLGQGNTEAFF	TGTGCCAGCTCTTTGGGACAGGGGAACACTGAAGCTTTCTTT
TRBV7-9	TRBJ2-7	once	-	CASSLADYEQYF	TGTGCCAGCAGCTTAGCGGACTACGAGCAGTACTTC
TRBV7-8	TRBJ2-3	-	TRBD2	CASRPGGDTQYF	TGTGCCAGCAGGCCGGGGGGAGATACGCAGTATTTT
TRBV18	TRBJ2-2	-	-	CASSPPERGTYTGELFF	TGTGCCAGCTCACCACCGGAAAGGGGGACGTACACCGGGGAGCTGTTTTTT
TRBV7-2	TRBJ2-7	-	-	CASSSDSSEQYF	TGTGCCAGCAGCTCGGACAGTTCCGAGCAGTACTTC
TRBV5-4	TRBJ2-1	-	TRBD2	CASSPLAGASNEQFF	TGTGCCAGCAGCCCCCTAGCGGGAGCTAGCAATGAGCAGTTCTTC
TRBV4-1	TRBJ1-5	once	-	CASSLYTGHQPQHF	TGCGCCAGCAGCCTATATACGGGGCATCAGCCCCAGCATTTT
TRBV5-4	TRBJ2-2	once	TRBD1	CASSSQDRYTGELFF	TGTGCCAGCAGCTCTCAGGACAGGTACACCGGGGAGCTGTTTTTT
TRBV29-1	TRBJ1-2	-	TRBD1	CSVEGRQGQDYGYTF	TGCAGCGTTGAGGGTCGGCAGGGACAGGACTATGGCTACACCTTC
TRBV9	TRBJ2-7	-	-	CASSVAGRGAEQYF	TGTGCCAGCAGCGTAGCCGGCCGGGGAGCCGAGCAGTACTTC
TRBV29-1	TRBJ2-7	-	-	CSVKDLYEQYF	TGCAGCGTTAAGGATCTCTACGAGCAGTACTTC
TRBV7-9	TRBJ2-7	-	-	CASSSQTAYEQYF	TGTGCCAGCAGCTCTCAGACGGCGTACGAGCAGTACTTC
TRBV29-1	TRBJ2-7	-	-	CSVEGRGYEQYF	TGCAGCGTTGAGGGCAGGGGTTACGAGCAGTACTTC
TRBV27	TRBJ1-2	-	TRBD1	CASSLGQGDGYTF	TGTGCCAGCAGTTTAGGACAGGGTGATGGCTACACCTTC
TRBV7-9	TRBJ2-7	-	TRBD1	CASSLLTGVDAYEQYF	TGTGCCAGCAGTTTGTTAACAGGGGTGGATGCCTACGAGCAGTACTTC
TRBV29-1	TRBJ1-1	-	-	CSVEVAGTGNTEAFF	TGCAGCGTTGAAGTTGCAGGAACGGGAAACACTGAAGCTTTCTTT
TRBV4-1	TRBJ2-3	-	TRBD2	CASSQEGYSGITDTQYF	TGCGCCAGCAGCCAAGAGGGGTATAGCGGGATCACAGATACGCAGTATTTT
TRBV5-1	TRBJ2-7	few	TRBD1	CASSLGQGNDEQYF	TGCGCCAGCAGCTTAGGACAGGGGAACGACGAGCAGTACTTC
TRBV29-1	TRBJ2-3	-	-	CSGAVPDTQYF	TGCAGCGGCGCGGTCCCAGATACGCAGTATTTT
TRBV10-2	TRBJ1-5	-	-	CASSLRSNQPQHF	TGCGCCAGCAGTTTGAGAAGCAATCAGCCCCAGCATTTT
TRBV30	TRBJ1-2	once	-	CAWKDLNYGYTF	TGTGCCTGGAAGGACCTTAACTATGGCTACACCTTC
TRBV2	TRBJ2-1	-	-	CASSSDLWDEQFF	TGTGCCAGCTCGTCTGACCTGTGGGATGAGCAGTTCTTC
TRBV7-9	TRBJ2-7	-	-	CASTPLAVGEQYF	TGTGCCAGCACTCCACTAGCCGTGGGGGAGCAGTACTTC
TRBV6-1	TRBJ2-1	-	-	CASSDRGSYEQFF	TGTGCCAGCAGTGACAGGGGAAGCTATGAGCAGTTCTTC
TRBV29-1	TRBJ1-1	-	TRBD1	CSAEGRGLDTEAFF	TGCAGCGCCGAGGGCAGGGGGTTAGACACTGAAGCTTTCTTT
TRBV13	TRBJ1-3	-	TRBD1	CASSSGTGGRNTIYF	TGTGCCAGCAGCTCCGGGACAGGGGGGAGAAACACCATATATTTT
TRBV29-1	TRBJ2-2	-	-	CSVLPQNTGELFF	TGCAGCGTTCTGCCGCAGAACACCGGGGAGCTGTTTTTT
TRBV27	TRBJ2-7	-	TRBD1	CASSLSGQGSYEQYF	TGTGCCAGCAGTTTATCGGGACAGGGATCCTACGAGCAGTACTTC
TRBV19	TRBJ2-5	-	-	CASSSWTEQETQYF	TGTGCCAGTAGCAGTTGGACAGAGCAAGAGACCCAGTACTTC
TRBV13	TRBJ2-1	-	TRBD2	CAGMLGLADNEQFF	TGTGCCGGGATGCTGGGACTAGCGGACAATGAGCAGTTCTTC
TRBV30	TRBJ2-1	-	-	CAYLDTRSSYNEQFF	TGTGCCTATCTGGACACGCGAAGCTCCTACAATGAGCAGTTCTTC
TRBV7-9	TRBJ1-2	-	-	CASSLGSGYTF	TGTGCCAGCAGCTTAGGCAGTGGCTACACCTTC
TRBV5-5	TRBJ1-2	-	TRBD1	CASSLRWTGTSINYGYTF	TGTGCCAGCAGCCTCAGATGGACAGGGACCTCTATTAACTATGGCTACACCTTC
TRBV27	TRBJ2-2	-	TRBD1	CASGWTGGSLNTGELFF	TGTGCCAGCGGGTGGACAGGGGGCTCCTTGAACACCGGGGAGCTGTTTTTT
TRBV9	TRBJ2-1	-	TRBD2	CASSGETSGYNEQFF	TGTGCCAGCAGCGGCGAGACTAGCGGGTACAATGAGCAGTTCTTC
TRBV6-5	TRBJ2-3	-	-	CASRAGGSTQYF	TGTGCCAGCAGAGCCGGGGGATCTACGCAGTATTTT
TRBV7-2	TRBJ2-7	-	TRBD1	CASSSWTGNNEQYF	TGTGCCAGCAGCTCTTGGACAGGGAACAACGAGCAGTACTTC
TRBV9	TRBJ2-1	-	-	CASSVSVGVSYNEQFF	TGTGCCAGCAGCGTTAGCGTCGGGGTCTCCTACAATGAGCAGTTCTTC
TRBV4-1	TRBJ2-1	-	TRBD1	CASSLARGLNEQFF	TGCGCCAGCAGCCTCGCCAGGGGGCTCAATGAGCAGTTCTTC
TRBV7-9	TRBJ2-1	-	-	CASSFGAEQFF	TGTGCCAGCAGCTTCGGGGCAGAGCAGTTCTTC
TRBV2	TRBJ2-3	-	TRBD1	CASRDLPGQGLTDTQYF	TGTGCCAGCAGAGACCTCCCGGGACAGGGTCTAACAGATACGCAGTATTTT
TRBV27	TRBJ2-5	-	-	CASKAGRYQETQYF	TGTGCCAGCAAAGCTGGCCGGTACCAAGAGACCCAGTACTTC
TRBV30	TRBJ1-4	few	-	CAWSAPPLTNEKLFF	TGTGCCTGGAGTGCCCCCCCCTTAACTAATGAAAAACTGTTTTTT
TRBV5-6	TRBJ1-4	-	-	CASSSQQNEKLFF	TGTGCCAGCAGCTCACAGCAAAATGAAAAACTGTTTTTT
TRBV27	TRBJ2-2	-	-	CASSFRQGGWNTGELFF	TGTGCCAGCAGTTTTCGACAGGGAGGTTGGAACACCGGGGAGCTGTTTTTT
TRBV7-9	TRBJ2-3	-	-	CASNPDFGINTDTQYF	TGTGCCAGCAATCCCGACTTTGGGATTAACACAGATACGCAGTATTTT
TRBV6-1	TRBJ2-7	-	TRBD1	CASSVGQAYEQYF	TGTGCCAGCAGTGTGGGACAGGCCTACGAGCAGTACTTC